This T cell receptor (beta chain) was profiled in a study of identical twins. Using its own MiXCR run on the 5' RACE reads, TCRdb lists one record per CDR3 protein. The sample yields 450,000 or so distinct CDR3 sequences, 14% seen once. The CDR3 runs to 13 residues. Germline-derived CDR1 and CDR2 are SNHLY and FYNNEI. With 4 bases clipped from V and 5 bases from J, the junction kept 4 bases outside the gene matches. These same records also appear under a second study, on yellow fever vaccine responses in identical twins.

The V and J genes are TRBV2 and TRBJ2-5; TRBD2 matches at 7 bases. This receptor was identified in a woman under 30 in good health. Sequencing was done on a sample of CD4+ T cells sorted from blood. CDR3 DNA: TGTGCCAGCAGTGCCCTAGCGGCGGAGACCCAGTACTTC. Its translation: CASSALAAETQYF.